This T cell receptor (beta chain) was retrieved from a study of human T cells and chemical hapten exposure. MiXCR, run by TCRdb on the RACE reads, gives a single entry per CDR3 protein. In the table there are about 120,000 distinct CDR3 sequences, approximately 15% of which are singletons. The CDR3 runs to 19 residues. In germline, CDR1 is KGHSH, CDR2 LQKENI. Trimming took off 3 bases at V and 9 bases at J, with 27 bases between the two ends. The table lists this clonotype with many counts. As for time point: pre-sensitization, week 0. Treatment: therapeutic diphenylcyclopropenone sensitization with weekly scalp DPC.

This TCR derives from a woman between 18 and 29 years old with alopecia areata. Some clones in this sample may be carry-over from other donors' samples. Sequenced here: whole blood, sampled in connection with sensitization to the hapten diphenylcyclopropenone (DPC). V usage is TRBV18 and J usage is TRBJ1-6, with D possibly matching TRBD1 (5 bases). The CDR3 nucleotides read TGTGCCAGCTCACCGCGAATCGATAGGTCGGGGGGAATTCGTTCACCCCTCCACTTT. Amino acid sequence: CASSPRIDRSGGIRSPLHF. Supplemented by reference TRBV18 and TRBJ1-6, the full variable domain reads NAGVMQNPRHLVRRRGQEARLRCSPMKGHSHVYWYRQLPEEGLKFMVYLQKENIIDESGMPKERFSAEFPKEGPSILRIQQVVRGDSAAYFCASSPRIDRSGGIRSPLHFGNGTRLTVT.